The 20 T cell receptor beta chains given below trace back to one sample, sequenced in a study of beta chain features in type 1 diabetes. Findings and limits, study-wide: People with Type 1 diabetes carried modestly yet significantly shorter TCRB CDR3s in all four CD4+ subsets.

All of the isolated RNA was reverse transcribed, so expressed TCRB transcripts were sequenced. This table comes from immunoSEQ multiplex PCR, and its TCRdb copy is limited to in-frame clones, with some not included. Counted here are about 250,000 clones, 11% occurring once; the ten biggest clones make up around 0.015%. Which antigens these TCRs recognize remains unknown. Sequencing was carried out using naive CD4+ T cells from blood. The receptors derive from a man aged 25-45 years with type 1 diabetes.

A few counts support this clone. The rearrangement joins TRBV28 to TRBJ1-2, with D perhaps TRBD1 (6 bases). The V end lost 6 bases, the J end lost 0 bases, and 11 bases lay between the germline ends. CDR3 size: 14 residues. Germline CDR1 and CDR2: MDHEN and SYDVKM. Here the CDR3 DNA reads TGTGCCAGCAGACCGGACAGTACTAACTATGGCTACACCTTC. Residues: CASRPDSTNYGYTF.

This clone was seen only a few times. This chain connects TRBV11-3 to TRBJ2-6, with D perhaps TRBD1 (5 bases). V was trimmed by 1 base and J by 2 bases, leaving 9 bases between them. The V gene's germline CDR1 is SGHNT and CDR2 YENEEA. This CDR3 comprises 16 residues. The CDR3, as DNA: TGTGCCAGCAGCTTAGGACCAGGGCCTGGGGCCAACGTCCTGACTTTC. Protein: CASSLGPGPGANVLTF.

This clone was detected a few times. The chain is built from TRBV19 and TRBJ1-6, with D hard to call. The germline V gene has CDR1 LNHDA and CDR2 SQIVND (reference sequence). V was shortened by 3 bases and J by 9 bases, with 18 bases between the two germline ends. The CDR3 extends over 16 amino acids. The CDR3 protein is CASSINTPPRGSPLHF. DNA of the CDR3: TGTGCCAGTAGTATTAATACCCCTCCGAGAGGTTCACCCCTCCACTTT.

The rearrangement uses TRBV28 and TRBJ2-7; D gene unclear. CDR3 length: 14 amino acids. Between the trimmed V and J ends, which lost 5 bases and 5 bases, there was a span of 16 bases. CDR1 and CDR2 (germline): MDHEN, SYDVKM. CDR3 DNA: TGTGCCAGCAGTCGACGGAGCGCCCGGGACGAGCAGTACTTC. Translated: CASSRRSARDEQYF.

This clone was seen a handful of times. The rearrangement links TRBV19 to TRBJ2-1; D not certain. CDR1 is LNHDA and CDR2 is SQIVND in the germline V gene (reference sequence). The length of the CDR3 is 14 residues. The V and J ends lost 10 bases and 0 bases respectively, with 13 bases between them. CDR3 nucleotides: TGTGCCACCAGGCTTTATAGCTCCTACAATGAGCAGTTCTTC. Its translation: CATRLYSSYNEQFF.

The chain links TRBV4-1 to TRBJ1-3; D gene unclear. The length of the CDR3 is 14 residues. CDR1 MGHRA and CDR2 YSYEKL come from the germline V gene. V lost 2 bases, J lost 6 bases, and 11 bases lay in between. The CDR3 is CASSQLGVLNTIYF. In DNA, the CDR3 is TGCGCCAGCAGCCAACTAGGAGTACTAAACACCATATATTTT.

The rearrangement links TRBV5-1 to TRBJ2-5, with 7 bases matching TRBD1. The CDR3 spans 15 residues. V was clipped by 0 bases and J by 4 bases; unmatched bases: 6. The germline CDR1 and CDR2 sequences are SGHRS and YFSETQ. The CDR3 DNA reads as TGCGCCAGCAGCTTGGACAGGGGAAGGAGAGAGACCCAGTACTTC. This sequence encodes CASSLDRGRRETQYF.

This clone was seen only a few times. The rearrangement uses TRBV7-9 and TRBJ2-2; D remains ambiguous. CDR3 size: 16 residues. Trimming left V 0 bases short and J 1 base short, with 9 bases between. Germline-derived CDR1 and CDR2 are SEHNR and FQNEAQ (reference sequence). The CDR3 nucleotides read TGTGCCAGCAGCTTAGCTAGAATATTGAACACCGGGGAGCTGTTTTTT. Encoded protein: CASSLARILNTGELFF.

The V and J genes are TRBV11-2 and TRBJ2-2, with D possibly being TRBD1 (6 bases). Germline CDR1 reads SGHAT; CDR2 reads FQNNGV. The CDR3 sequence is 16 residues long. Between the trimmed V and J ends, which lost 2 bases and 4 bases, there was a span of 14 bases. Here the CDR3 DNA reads TGTGCCAGCAGCTTATTAATACAGGGCGTCACCGGGGAGCTGTTTTTT. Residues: CASSLLIQGVTGELFF.

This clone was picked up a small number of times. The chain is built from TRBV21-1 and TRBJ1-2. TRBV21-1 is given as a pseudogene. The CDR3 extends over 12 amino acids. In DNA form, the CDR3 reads TGTGCCTGGCGGGGGGCGGACTATGGCTACACCTTC. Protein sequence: CAWRGADYGYTF.

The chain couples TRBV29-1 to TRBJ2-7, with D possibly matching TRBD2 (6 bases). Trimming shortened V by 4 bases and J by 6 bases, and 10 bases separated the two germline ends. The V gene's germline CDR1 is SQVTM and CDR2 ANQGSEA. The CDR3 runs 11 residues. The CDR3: CSVGGGVEQYF. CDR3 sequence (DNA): TGCAGCGTTGGGGGCGGGGTCGAGCAGTACTTC.

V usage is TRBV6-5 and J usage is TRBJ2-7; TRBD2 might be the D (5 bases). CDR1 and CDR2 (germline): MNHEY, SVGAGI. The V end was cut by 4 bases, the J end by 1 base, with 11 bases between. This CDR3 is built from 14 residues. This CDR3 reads CASSLLASSYEQYF. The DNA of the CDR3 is TGTGCCAGCAGTTTATTAGCGTCTTCCTACGAGCAGTACTTC.

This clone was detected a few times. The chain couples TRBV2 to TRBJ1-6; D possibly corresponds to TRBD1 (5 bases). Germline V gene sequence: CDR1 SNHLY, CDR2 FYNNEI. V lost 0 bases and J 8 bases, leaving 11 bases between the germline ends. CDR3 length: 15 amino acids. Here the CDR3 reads CASSEALGVDSPLHF. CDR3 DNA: TGTGCCAGCAGTGAAGCGCTAGGGGTTGATTCACCCCTCCACTTT.

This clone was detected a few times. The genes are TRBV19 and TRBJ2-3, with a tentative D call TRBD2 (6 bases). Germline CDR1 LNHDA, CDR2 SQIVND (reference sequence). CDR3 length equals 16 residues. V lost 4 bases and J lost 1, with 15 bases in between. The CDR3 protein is CASSTNRRGGTDTQYF. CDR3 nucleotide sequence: TGTGCCAGTAGTACGAACCGGCGGGGAGGCACAGATACGCAGTATTTT.

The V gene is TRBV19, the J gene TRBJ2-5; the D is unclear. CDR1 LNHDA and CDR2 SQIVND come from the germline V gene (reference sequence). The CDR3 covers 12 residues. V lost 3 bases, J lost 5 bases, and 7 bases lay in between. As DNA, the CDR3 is TGTGCCAGTAGTATTGGTGGCGAGACCCAGTACTTC. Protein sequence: CASSIGGETQYF. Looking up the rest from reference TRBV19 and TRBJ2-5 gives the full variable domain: DGGITQSPKYLFRKEGQNVTLSCEQNLNHDAMYWYRQDPGQGLRLIYYSQIVNDFQKGDIAEGYSVSREKKESFPLTVTSAQKNPTAFYLCASSIGGETQYFGPGTRLLVL.

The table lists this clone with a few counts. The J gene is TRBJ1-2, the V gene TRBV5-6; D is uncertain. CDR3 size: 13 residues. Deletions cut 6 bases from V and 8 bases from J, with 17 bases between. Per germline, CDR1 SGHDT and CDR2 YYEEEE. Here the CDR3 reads CASNLEGISGYTF. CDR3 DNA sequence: TGTGCCAGCAACCTGGAGGGAATCTCAGGCTACACCTTC.

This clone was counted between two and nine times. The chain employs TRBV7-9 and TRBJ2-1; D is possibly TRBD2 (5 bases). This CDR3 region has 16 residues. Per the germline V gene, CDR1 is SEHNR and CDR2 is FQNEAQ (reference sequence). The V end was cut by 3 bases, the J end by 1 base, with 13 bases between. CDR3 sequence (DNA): TGTGCCAGCAGCTTCGGTCCGGGGTATTCCTACAATGAGCAGTTCTTC. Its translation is CASSFGPGYSYNEQFF.

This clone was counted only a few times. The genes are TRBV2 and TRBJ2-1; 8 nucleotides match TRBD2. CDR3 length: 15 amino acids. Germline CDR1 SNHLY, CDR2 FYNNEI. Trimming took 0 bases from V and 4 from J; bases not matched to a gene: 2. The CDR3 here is CASSEAVAGYNEQFF. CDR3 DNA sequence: TGTGCCAGCAGTGAAGCGGTAGCGGGGTACAATGAGCAGTTCTTC.

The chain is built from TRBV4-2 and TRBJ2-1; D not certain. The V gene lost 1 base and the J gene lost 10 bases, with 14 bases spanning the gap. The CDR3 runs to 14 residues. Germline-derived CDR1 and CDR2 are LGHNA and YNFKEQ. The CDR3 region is CASSQGLDVREQFF. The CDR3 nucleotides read TGTGCCAGCAGCCAAGGACTGGATGTCCGGGAGCAGTTCTTC.

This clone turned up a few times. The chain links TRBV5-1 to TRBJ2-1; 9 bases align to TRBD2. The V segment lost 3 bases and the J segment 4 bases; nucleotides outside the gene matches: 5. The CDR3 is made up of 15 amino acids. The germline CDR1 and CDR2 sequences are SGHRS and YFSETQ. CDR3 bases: TGCGCCAGCAGCTCCGCTAGCGGGGCTTACAATGAGCAGTTCTTC. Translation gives CASSSASGAYNEQFF. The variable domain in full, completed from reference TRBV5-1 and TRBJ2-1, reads KAGVTQTPRYLIKTRGQQVTLSCSPISGHRSVSWYQQTPGQGLQFLFEYFSETQRNKGNFPGRFSGRQFSNSRSEMNVSTLELGDSALYLCASSSASGAYNEQFFGPGTRLTVL.